These 9 T cell receptor beta chains originate from one sample sequenced in a study of blood T cell repertoires in COVID-19. The table came from immunoSEQ multiplex PCR; TCRdb's copy has only in-frame clones and leaves some out. This sample has approximately 82,000 clones, with more than 80% found just once. The sample taken for sequencing was peripheral blood. The receptors originated from a human donor in a cohort sampled during active COVID-19.

The chain combines TRBV19 with TRBJ2-5; TRBD1 aligns across 9 bases. The CDR3 spans 14 residues. V shed 7 bases and J 9 bases; nucleotides not matched to a gene: 12. Germline CDR1 reads LNHDA; CDR2 reads SQIVND (reference sequence). CDR3 DNA: TGTGCCAGTAACGGGGACAGGGCCAGCAGTGCCCAGTACTTC. As protein: CASNGDRASSAQYF.

This clone was recorded only once. The genes are TRBV19 and TRBJ1-6, with D uncertain. Germline V gene sequence: CDR1 LNHDA, CDR2 SQIVND (reference sequence). Trimming stripped 1 base from V and 8 bases from J, with 6 bases between. This CDR3 spans 13 amino acids. CDR3 sequence (DNA): TGTGCCAGTAGTATAGGGCGGGATTCACCCCTCCACTTT. Its translation: CASSIGRDSPLHF.

The chain has TRBV14 and TRBJ1-2; TRBD1 aligns across 7 bases. Germline-derived CDR1 and CDR2 are SGHDN and FVKESK. V was pared by 4 bases and J by 4 bases, with 6 bases of the junction left unmatched. The CDR3 is made up of 14 amino acids. The CDR3 DNA is TGTGCCAGCAGCCCCAACCGGGACAGCTATGGCTACACCTTC. Encoded protein: CASSPNRDSYGYTF.

CDR3 sequence (DNA): TGTGCCACCTCCCCCCCGGGGGTCCCCATCTACGAGCAGTACTTC. It translates to CATSPPGVPIYEQYF. The chain links TRBV6-5 to TRBJ2-7, with D perhaps matching TRBD2 (6 bases). Trimming stripped 10 bases from V and 3 bases from J, with 22 bases between. The CDR3 length is 15 residues. Looked up from germline, CDR1 is MNHEY and CDR2 is SVGAGI.

The J gene is TRBJ1-6, the V gene TRBV28; tentative D call: TRBD1 (6 bases). The CDR3 is made up of 14 amino acids. V shed 2 bases and J shed 7 bases, with 9 bases lying between them. In germline, CDR1 is MDHEN, CDR2 SYDVKM. CDR3 in DNA: TGTGCCAGCAGTTTAGGGGGCGTAAATTCACCCCTCCACTTT. As protein: CASSLGGVNSPLHF.

This clone came up a few times. J is TRBJ2-7 and V is TRBV25-1, with 8 nucleotides matching TRBD1. CDR3 length: 15 residues. J was trimmed by 3 bases and V by 6 bases; bases with no gene match: 10. Germline assignment: CDR1 MGHDK and CDR2 SYGVNS. CDR3 region: CASSEGDRGYYEQYF. As DNA, the CDR3 is TGTGCCAGCAGCGAGGGTGACAGGGGATACTACGAGCAGTACTTC.

The rearrangement links TRBV30 to TRBJ1-4; D possibly corresponds to TRBD1 (5 bases). Trimming left V 1 base short and J 14 bases short, with 11 bases between. The germline V gene has CDR1 GTSNPN and CDR2 SVGIG (reference sequence). The CDR3 runs 11 residues. CDR3 sequence reads: CAWSDRRQLFF. The DNA for the CDR3 is TGTGCCTGGAGTGACCGGAGACAGCTGTTTTTT. The full variable domain, with the rest looked up from reference TRBV30 and TRBJ1-4, is SQTIHQWPATLVQPVGSPLSLECTVEGTSNPNLYWYRQAAGRGLQLLFYSVGIGQISSEVPQNLSASRPQDRQFILSSKKLLLSDSGFYLCAWSDRRQLFFGSGTQLSVL.

This clone was seen a handful of times. The V call is TRBV30, the J call TRBJ1-1, with TRBD1 matching over 10 bases. CDR1 and CDR2 (germline): GTSNPN, SVGIG (reference sequence). V trimming: 0 bases; J trimming: 14 bases; junction bases outside the gene matches: 3. This CDR3 is 11 amino acids long. This CDR3 is CAWSVGQGWFF. The CDR3 DNA reads TGTGCCTGGAGTGTGGGACAGGGGTGGTTCTTT.

This chain joins TRBV3-1 (or the pseudogene TRBV3-2) and TRBJ1-3; D is undetermined. The CDR3 has 14 amino acids. CDR1 and CDR2 from the germline V gene are LGHDT and YNNKEL (reference sequence). Deletions cut 2 bases from V and 9 bases from J, with 14 bases between. This CDR3 reads CASSQSSDAGTIYF. CDR3 in DNA: TGTGCCAGCAGCCAATCCTCCGACGCAGGCACCATATATTTT.